The TCR beta chain under discussion was sequenced for a study of blood T cell repertoires in COVID-19. Whole-study context: T cells, B-cell-depleted T cells, or PBMCs supplied cDNA or gDNA.

The method was immunoSEQ multiplex PCR; TCRdb's version includes in-frame clones alone and lacks a portion of them. The repertoire holds about 88,000 clones, with about 88% as singletons. This CDR3 contains 14 residues. Trimming took 5 bases from V and 4 from J, leaving 13 bases between them. Per the germline V gene, CDR1 is MDHEN and CDR2 is SYDVKM. The source of this sequence is a woman older than 75 with acute or convalescent COVID-19. The V and J genes are TRBV28 and TRBJ2-3; possible D gene TRBD2, 6 bases. Source material: peripheral blood. DNA for the CDR3: TGTGCCAGCAGTCCCTCCGGAGGGGCAGATACGCAGTATTTT. This gives the protein CASSPSGGADTQYF.